A single sample is the source of the 19 T cell receptor beta chains below, sequenced in a study of T cells in Graves' hyperthyroidism and ophthalmopathy. It was RNA transcripts that yielded the amplified TCR beta CDR3 regions. HTBI primers were the set used in a first-round RT-PCR of the TCR CDR3. TCRdb independently ran MiXCR on the multiplex PCR reads; one entry per CDR3 protein. The sample consists of around 300,000 distinct CDR3 sequences, 12% to 15% of them appearing once. Sequenced sample: blood. Source of these receptors: a woman between 45 and 65 years old with Graves' hyperthyroidism that later progressed to Graves' ophthalmopathy.

This clonotype was picked up one time. The chain combines TRBV28 with TRBJ1-1; 8 bases align to TRBD1. The CDR3 covers 17 residues. Losses at the gene ends were 5 bases for V and 0 bases for J; bases not matched to a gene: 11. Germline CDR1 and CDR2: MDHEN and SYDVKM. The CDR3 sequence is CASSLAAAGGMNTEAFF. In DNA form, the CDR3 reads TGTGCCAGCAGTCTGGCGGCGGCAGGGGGCATGAACACTGAAGCTTTCTTT.

This clonotype was detected many times. The V call is TRBV30, the J call TRBJ2-3, with 12 nucleotides matching TRBD2. The V gene end was trimmed by 7 bases and the J gene end by 6 bases; junction bases not matched to a gene: 14. Germline CDR1 and CDR2: GTSNPN and SVGIG (reference sequence). The CDR3 length is 16 residues. CDR3 nucleotides: TGTGCCTTCCGACTAGCGGGAGTGACCGGGGGGGATACGCAGTATTTT. Translating gives CAFRLAGVTGGDTQYF.

This clonotype was seen more than once but under ten times. This sequence joins TRBV10-3 and TRBJ2-3; D tentatively fits TRBD1 or TRBD2 (5 bases each). Looked up from germline, CDR1 is ENHRY and CDR2 is SYGVKD. Trimming removed 6 bases at V and 0 bases at J, with 7 bases between. The CDR3 length is 13 residues. This CDR3 reads CAIRGVSTDTQYF. Here the CDR3 DNA reads TGTGCCATCAGGGGGGTTAGCACAGATACGCAGTATTTT.

This clonotype was found many times. The chain combines TRBV5-1 with TRBJ1-2; 7 bases fit TRBD1. CDR3 length: 15 amino acids. V shed 0 bases and J 6 bases; nucleotides not matched to a gene: 8. Germline V gives CDR1 SGHRS, CDR2 YFSETQ. This CDR3 is CASSLAPGGDHGYTF. DNA for the CDR3: TGCGCCAGCAGCTTGGCCCCAGGGGGGGACCATGGCTACACCTTC.

In DNA form, the CDR3 reads TGCAGCGATAAAGGACACGCCTATGGCTACACCTTC. This sequence encodes CSDKGHAYGYTF. The J gene is TRBJ1-2, the V gene TRBV29-1, with D maybe TRBD1 (5 bases). V lost 7 bases and J 4 bases, leaving 13 bases between the germline ends. Germline CDR1 SQVTM, CDR2 ANQGSEA. The CDR3 extends over 12 amino acids.

In its sample, this clonotype was seen many times. V gene TRBV13 combines with J gene TRBJ2-7, with 13 bases aligning to TRBD2. The V gene end was trimmed by 5 bases and the J gene end by 0 bases; junction bases not matched to a gene: 10. The germline V gene has CDR1 PRHDT and CDR2 FYEKMQ (reference sequence). The CDR3 covers 18 residues. The CDR3 is CASSPYGLAGEGSYEQYF. CDR3 nucleotide sequence: TGTGCCAGCAGCCCTTACGGACTAGCGGGAGAGGGCTCCTACGAGCAGTACTTC.

Many counts were recorded for this clonotype. The rearrangement joins TRBV6-1 to TRBJ1-4, with D tentatively TRBD1 (5 bases). CDR1 is MNHNS and CDR2 is SASEGT in the germline V gene. The ends were cut back, 4 bases at V and 8 bases at J, with 17 bases in the middle. The CDR3 extends over 15 amino acids. The chain's CDR3 is CASSAGTAGWEKLFF. DNA for the CDR3: TGTGCCAGCAGTGCAGGGACGGCCGGCTGGGAAAAACTGTTTTTT.

Only a few counts were recorded for this clonotype. The J gene is TRBJ2-1, the V gene TRBV20-1; D might be TRBD2 (6 bases). This CDR3 is 16 amino acids long. Germline V gives CDR1 DFQATT, CDR2 SNEGSKA (reference sequence). The ends were cut back, 0 bases at V and 7 bases at J, with 19 bases in the middle. CDR3 protein: CSARDLDGSEGNEQFF. CDR3 sequence (DNA): TGCAGTGCTAGAGATCTGGACGGCTCGGAGGGGAATGAGCAGTTCTTC.

J is TRBJ2-7 and V is TRBV9; 13 bases fit TRBD2. This CDR3 comprises 15 residues. Germline V lookup: CDR1 SGDLS, CDR2 YYNGEE. The V and J ends lost 4 bases and 5 bases, in that order; junction bases with no gene match: 6. The CDR3 reads CASSLTSGRANEQYF. The DNA for the CDR3 is TGTGCCAGCAGCCTAACTAGCGGGAGGGCCAACGAGCAGTACTTC.

This clonotype was detected only a few times. This may be a read error, as it is one base from a much larger clone. The gene calls are TRBV12-3 or TRBV12-4 and TRBJ1-4, with 8 bases matching TRBD1. V dropped 6 bases and J dropped 12; count of bases not matched to a gene: 12. This CDR3 region has 14 residues. The DNA of the CDR3 is TGTGCCAGCAGCCCCCGGGACAGGCTAGAAGAACTGTTTTTT. Translating gives CASSPRDRLEELFF.

A few counts support this clonotype. The genes are TRBV20-1 and TRBJ2-7; 7 bases align to TRBD2. The CDR3 runs to 14 residues. Trimming at V came to 6 bases and at J to 1 base, leaving 9 bases not matched to a gene. The germline CDR1 and CDR2 sequences are DFQATT and SNEGSKA (reference sequence). The CDR3 loop is CSAKVLANSYEQYF. In nucleotides, the CDR3 is TGCAGTGCGAAAGTACTAGCGAATTCCTACGAGCAGTACTTC.

This clonotype was recorded at least ten times. The rearrangement uses TRBV2 and TRBJ2-4; either TRBD1 or TRBD2 may fit D (5 bases each). CDR3 length equals 14 residues. From germline, CDR1 is SNHLY and CDR2 FYNNEI. Trimming took off 8 bases at V and 5 bases at J, with 16 bases between the two ends. CDR3 in amino acids: CASEPGTKENIQYF. The CDR3 DNA reads TGTGCCAGCGAACCGGGGACGAAGGAAAACATTCAGTACTTC. Together with reference TRBV2 and TRBJ2-4, the CDR3 gives the full variable domain: EPEVTQTPSHQVTQMGQEVILRCVPISNHLYFYWYRQILGQKVEFLVSFYNNEISEKSEIFDDQFSVERPDGSNFTLKIRSTKLEDSAMYFCASEPGTKENIQYFGAGTRLSVL.

There are many counts of this clonotype. The chain employs TRBV7-2 and TRBJ2-1; D tentatively reads TRBD1 or TRBD2 (5 bases each). CDR3 length: 14 amino acids. Trimming stripped 2 bases from V and 4 bases from J, with 9 bases between. Per the germline V gene, CDR1 is SGHTA and CDR2 is FQGNSA. The CDR3 protein is CASSLNGAYNEQFF. The CDR3, as DNA: TGTGCCAGCAGCTTAAACGGGGCTTACAATGAGCAGTTCTTC.

This clonotype was seen ten or more times. The chain employs TRBV27 and TRBJ1-1; D unresolved. CDR1 and CDR2 (germline): MNHEY, SMNVEV (reference sequence). The CDR3 totals 13 residues. Trimming removed 0 bases at V and 6 bases at J, with 8 bases between. In DNA, the CDR3 is TGTGCCAGCAGTTTATCCGGGGAGGCTGAAGCTTTCTTT. Protein: CASSLSGEAEAFF.

There are many counts of this clonotype. V is TRBV6-1 and J is TRBJ1-5; D unresolved. Germline CDR1 MNHNS, CDR2 SASEGT. CDR3 length equals 15 residues. Trimming removed 8 bases at V and 4 bases at J, with 18 bases between. For the CDR3, the DNA is TGTGCCAGCTTAAGGGATGGGCGCTCAAATCAGCCCCAGCATTTT. Protein: CASLRDGRSNQPQHF.

In its sample, this clonotype was seen a few times. The rearrangement links TRBV24-1 to TRBJ1-2, with D unclear. Germline CDR1 is KGHDR and CDR2 is SFDVKD. Trimming removed 5 bases from V and 0 bases from J, with 12 bases in between. This CDR3 is built from 15 residues. The CDR3 sequence: CATSAPQGANYGYTF. The CDR3 DNA reads as TGTGCCACCAGTGCCCCACAAGGAGCTAACTATGGCTACACCTTC.

This clonotype was seen ten or more times. The gene calls are TRBV30 and TRBJ2-7; 11 nucleotides agree with TRBD2. Germline V gives CDR1 GTSNPN, CDR2 SVGIG (reference sequence). V shed 4 bases, J shed 2 bases, and the junction held 10 bases outside the gene matches. The CDR3 totals 16 residues. The CDR3 bases are TGTGCCTGGATTCATCCCGGGACTAGCGGAACCTACGAGCAGTACTTC. The encoded protein is CAWIHPGTSGTYEQYF.

The chain links TRBV20-1 to TRBJ2-7, with TRBD2 identical over 13 bases. Trimming at V came to 5 bases and at J to 3 bases, leaving 4 bases not matched to a gene. Germline CDR1 is DFQATT and CDR2 is SNEGSKA (reference sequence). This CDR3 has 14 amino acids. The chain's CDR3 is CSAGGLAGHYEQYF. Here the CDR3 DNA reads TGCAGTGCTGGGGGACTAGCGGGACACTACGAGCAGTACTTC.

The chain couples TRBV2 to TRBJ2-2; TRBD1 agrees at 8 bases. The trim removed 4 bases at V and 1 base at J, leaving 2 bases unmatched. This CDR3 region has 15 residues. The V gene's germline CDR1 is SNHLY and CDR2 FYNNEI. The CDR3 nucleotides are TGTGCCAGCAGTGGGGGACAGGAGAACACCGGGGAGCTGTTTTTT. It yields the protein CASSGGQENTGELFF.